Described below is a single T cell receptor (beta chain) sequence and its context. Clones were read by immunoSEQ multiplex PCR, and TCRdb kept only the in-frame ones, dropping some. The table lists 190,000 or so clones, around 82% of them singletons. The data are from a study of blood T cell repertoires in COVID-19. Study details: Nucleic acid was either cDNA or gDNA, and it came from T cells, B-cell-depleted T cells, or PBMCs.

The CDR3 is 16 amino acids. V lost 8 bases, J lost 5 bases, and 13 bases stayed unmatched. From germline, CDR1 is SNHLY and CDR2 FYNNEI. This receptor was identified in a man aged 45-65 years with active or convalescent COVID-19. The rearrangement joins TRBV2 to TRBJ2-1; 9 bases align to TRBD2. Sequenced sample: peripheral blood. The CDR3 sequence: CASAPLETSGDNEQFF. CDR3 sequence (DNA): TGTGCCAGCGCCCCTTTAGAGACTAGCGGAGACAATGAGCAGTTCTTC.